One T cell receptor (beta chain) is described in this entry. The antigen remains undetermined. The sequenced patients had an expansion of CD8+CD57+ cells seen by flow cytometry. The patients all had a severe acquired aplastic anemia diagnosis. The CDR3 loop spans 16 amino acids. Germline V gene data show CDR1 as SGHAT and CDR2 as FQDESV (reference sequence). The J segment lost 3 bases and the V segment lost 6 bases, leaving 6 bases of the junction unmatched. The data stem from a study of CD8+CD57+ T cells in acquired aplastic anemia. Study findings and constraints: Controls and patients did not differ significantly in CD8+ Simpson's diversity.

Investigators profiled TCR beta VDJ and CDR3 from genomic DNA template. TCRdb re-derived calls from the reads in MiXCR, one entry per CDR3 protein. Among 150,000 to 170,000 distinct CDR3 sequences, about 48% were seen once, and the ten largest hold roughly 12%. This TCR came from a human donor with aplastic anemia. The V and J genes are TRBV11-1 and TRBJ2-7, with 15 bases fitting TRBD2. Sequenced input: sorted CD4+, CD8+, or CD8+CD57+ T cells (not recorded which) from PBMCs. The CDR3 sequence: CASRRTSGGAVYEQYF. The CDR3 DNA reads TGTGCCAGCAGACGGACTAGCGGGGGGGCCGTCTACGAGCAGTACTTC.